This TCR beta chain was identified during a study of OX40 agonist ivuxolimab in advanced cancers. Looked up from germline, CDR1 is MNHEY and CDR2 is SVGAGI. Unmatched junction bases numbered 11, after V lost 8 bases and J lost 9 bases. CDR3 length: 14 amino acids. TCRdb's table, derived via immunoSEQ multiplex PCR, lists solely in-frame clones and lacks some. The table lists approximately 99,000 clones, roughly 90% of them singletons. The V gene is TRBV6-5, the J gene TRBJ2-7, with 12 positions matching TRBD1. This clonotype originated in an adult with an advanced solid tumor such as melanoma, head and neck, liver or kidney cancer. Sample: CD4+ or CD8+ T cells sorted from blood, taken in a trial of the OX40 agonist ivuxolimab. The CDR3 sequence: CASGSGQGAGGQYF. The CDR3 DNA reads as TGTGCCAGCGGATCGGGACAGGGGGCAGGCGGGCAGTACTTC.